This T cell receptor beta chain was captured by sequencing in a study of blood T cell repertoires in COVID-19. Study-level information: PBMCs, B-cell-depleted T cells, or T cells provided the cDNA or gDNA that made up the material.

In the authors' methods: Scientists estimated how many nucleated cells there were by amplifying reference gene primers. Only in-frame clones appear in the TCRdb table, and some are missing; sequencing was by immunoSEQ multiplex PCR. V and J calls and clone size come straight from that table; D and trimming were deduced from the DNA. This table has 150,000 to 200,000 clones, approximately 92% appearing once. From germline, CDR1 is MNHEY and CDR2 SMNVEV (reference sequence). The CDR3 is 13 amino acids. V lost 3 bases and J 4 bases, leaving 6 bases between the germline ends. This TCR was recovered from a woman between 40 and 50 years old with acute COVID-19. V usage is TRBV27 and J usage is TRBJ1-4; D not certain. Sequenced: PBMCs or T cells enriched from blood (not recorded which). The CDR3 DNA is TGTGCCAGCAGTTTCCTCGTTAATGAAAAACTGTTTTTT. Residues: CASSFLVNEKLFF.